Given below is one T cell receptor beta chain in context. Its target is unknown. The conserved phenylalanine or tryptophan normally closing the CDR3 is absent here, so this likely arose from a read error. The record originates from a study of tumor and adjacent non-tumor tissue in lung cancer. Across the study: The cohort had around twelve adenocarcinoma, a couple of squamous cell and 1 small cell patients. Samples averaged around 4 million productive TCRbeta reads each.

Overall study results and limits: Higher tumor TCR diversity was associated with shorter survival.

Three rounds of nested PCR, following a modified ARM-PCR protocol, produced the TCRbeta library. One entry per CDR3 protein, called by TCRdb with MiXCR from the multiplex PCR reads. The sample records about 200,000 distinct CDR3 sequences, over 55% being singletons. This sample's RNA came from whole unsorted tissue. This receptor was identified in a man aged 55-75 years with non-small cell lung cancer. Sequencing used lung tumor tissue.

This CDR3 is CASSLRALRQGKNTEAFL. The CDR3 DNA is TGTGCCAGCAGCTTACGGGCCTTACGACAGGGGAAAAACACTGAAGCTTTCTTG. The chain recombines TRBV11-1 with TRBJ1-1; TRBD1 matches 8 bases. The V gene's germline CDR1 is SGHAT and CDR2 FQDESV (reference sequence). The CDR3 is 18 amino acids. Trimming cost V 2 bases and J 2 bases; bases outside gene matches: 13.